The sequence of this T cell receptor beta chain was determined in a study of T cell repertoires in cytomegalovirus infection. Turning to the study itself: As its CMV epitopes, the study selected recently identified HLA-C-restricted and well-studied HLA-B-restricted targets. Shared public TCR beta signatures pointed to both CMV infection and a matching HLA type. Broader study findings: Cumulative frequency of public TCR beta families picked out carriers of CMV plus the relevant HLA.

With 5 bases removed from V and 6 bases from J, the gap between germline ends came to 15 bases. Germline V gene sequence: CDR1 MDHEN, CDR2 SYDVKM. This CDR3 has 14 residues. TCRdb reanalysed the reads using MiXCR and keeps one entry per CDR3 protein. Among hundreds of thousands of distinct CDR3 sequences, 40% to 50% were seen once, and the ten largest hold just under 45%. Comment on this clonotype: Antigen specificity is unknown.

This TCR was recovered from a human donor in good health (CMV status not recorded). Some clones in this sample may be carry-over from other donors' samples. The sequencing here drew on cultured PBMCs, taken from culture after CMV antigen stimulation. The chain has TRBV28 and TRBJ2-3, with a tentative D call TRBD2 (6 bases). CDR3: CASSLPAGSDTQYF. CDR3 DNA sequence: TGTGCCAGCAGTCTCCCTGCGGGATCGGATACGCAGTATTTT. Complete variable domain (other parts from reference TRBV28 and TRBJ2-3): DVKVTQSSRYLVKRTGEKVFLECVQDMDHENMFWYRQDPGLGLRLIYFSYDVKMKEKGDIPEGYSVSREKKERFSLILESASTNQTSMYLCASSLPAGSDTQYFGPGTRLTVL.